These 14 T cell receptor beta chains share one sample of origin, sequenced in a study of blood T cell repertoires in COVID-19. Only in-frame clones appear in the TCRdb table, and some are missing; sequencing was by immunoSEQ multiplex PCR. The sample has about 160,000 clones, under 85% seen once; the top ten hold around 3%. The sequenced sample consisted of peripheral blood. Source of these receptors: a man aged 65 to 79 with acute or convalescent COVID-19.

The chain employs TRBV30 and TRBJ2-3, with a weak D call TRBD1 (5 bases). CDR3 size: 11 residues. Trimming pared 2 bases from V and 6 bases from J, leaving 6 bases between. CDR1 and CDR2 from the germline V gene are GTSNPN and SVGIG (reference sequence). For the CDR3, the DNA is TGTGCCTGGAGTAGACAGGATACGCAGTATTTT. This encodes CAWSRQDTQYF.

The chain has TRBV10-3 and TRBJ2-2; D is possibly TRBD2 (5 bases). CDR3 length: 16 amino acids. V dropped 0 bases and J dropped 3 bases, with 11 bases sitting between them. The V gene's germline CDR1 is ENHRY and CDR2 SYGVKD. The CDR3 sequence: CAISESGVPDTGELFF. The CDR3 DNA is TGTGCCATCAGTGAGTCCGGGGTACCGGACACCGGGGAGCTGTTTTTT.

The rearrangement uses TRBV21-1 and TRBJ1-2. TRBV21-1 is flagged as a pseudogene. The length of the CDR3 is 18 residues. CDR3 nucleotides: TGTGCCAGCAGCAAATACACTTCCCCGGCAGAGGTGCCAGACGGCTACACCTTC. Amino acids: CASSKYTSPAEVPDGYTF.

This chain links TRBV16 with TRBJ1-1; 9 nucleotides line up with TRBD1. V lost 0 bases and J lost 5; bases outside the gene matches: 4. The CDR3 has 15 amino acids. Germline V CDR1 and CDR2: KGHSY, FQNENV. The CDR3 DNA follows: TGTGCCAGCAGCCAATCGGGGACAGGGAGGACTGAAGCTTTCTTT. This translates into CASSQSGTGRTEAFF.

The chain combines TRBV10-3 with TRBJ2-7; 7 bases agree with TRBD1. Germline V CDR1 and CDR2: ENHRY, SYGVKD. V shed 6 bases, J shed 2 bases, and the junction held 7 bases outside the gene matches. The CDR3 consists of 14 residues. The CDR3 reads CAIRLRDSAYEQYF. CDR3 DNA: TGTGCCATCAGACTAAGGGACAGCGCCTACGAGCAGTACTTC.

V usage is TRBV24-1 and J usage is TRBJ2-3; 8 bases fit TRBD2. Unmatched junction bases numbered 9, after V lost 3 bases and J lost 2 bases. This CDR3 contains 17 residues. CDR1 and CDR2 from the germline V gene are KGHDR and SFDVKD. CDR3 nucleotide sequence: TGTGCCACCAGTGATGGCGGGAGGCGAACGACCACAGATACGCAGTATTTT. It specifies CATSDGGRRTTTDTQYF.

The chain joins TRBV3-1 (or the pseudogene TRBV3-2) to TRBJ1-2, with D possibly TRBD1 on 5 matching bases. V was shortened by 1 base and J by 11 bases, with 11 bases between the two germline ends. Germline loops: CDR1 LGHDT, CDR2 YNNKEL (reference sequence). This CDR3 is 12 amino acids long. In DNA, the CDR3 is TGTGCCAGCAGCCAAGGGCGGCGGGGGTACACCTTC. Protein: CASSQGRRGYTF.

A single count supports this clone. The chain couples TRBV12-3 or TRBV12-4 to TRBJ2-7, with 8 bases matching TRBD2. The junction had 6 bases not matched to a gene; V was cut back by 6 bases and J by 5 bases. The CDR3 has 13 residues. For the CDR3, the DNA is TGTGCCAGCAGAAATAGCGGGAACCACGAGCAGTACTTC. It specifies CASRNSGNHEQYF.

The rearrangement uses TRBV19 and TRBJ1-5; tentative D call: TRBD1 (5 bases). CDR3 length equals 16 residues. V lost 10 bases and J 0 bases, leaving 19 bases between the germline ends. Looked up from germline, CDR1 is LNHDA and CDR2 is SQIVND (reference sequence). CDR3 in amino acids: CATVREGSFSNQPQHF. The CDR3 nucleotides read TGTGCCACCGTTCGGGAGGGGAGCTTTAGCAATCAGCCCCAGCATTTT.

The chain has TRBV6-5 and TRBJ2-7; 7 bases fit TRBD1. Germline values: CDR1 MNHEY, CDR2 SVGAGI. This CDR3 spans 14 amino acids. V was clipped by 5 bases and J by 2 bases; unmatched bases: 6. CDR3: CASSLTGKPYEQYF. The CDR3 bases are TGTGCCAGCAGTCTGACAGGGAAGCCCTACGAGCAGTACTTC.

This chain uses TRBV6-2 or TRBV6-3 with TRBJ2-1; TRBD2 agrees at 7 bases. Germline CDR1 MNHEY, CDR2 SVGEGT. The CDR3 spans 15 residues. Trimming at V came to 5 bases and at J to 0 bases, leaving 4 bases not matched to a gene. The CDR3 region has the DNA TGTGCCAGCAGTCTAGCGGAGAGCTCCTACAATGAGCAGTTCTTC. Protein product: CASSLAESSYNEQFF.

This clone came up a few times. The chain employs TRBV7-8 and TRBJ2-2; TRBD2 agrees at 10 bases. The CDR3 consists of 14 residues. CDR1 and CDR2 (germline): SGHVS, FQNEAQ. The CDR3: CADGLAANTGELFF. The CDR3 coding sequence is TGTGCAGATGGACTAGCGGCGAACACCGGGGAGCTGTTTTTT.

The chain has TRBV12-3 or TRBV12-4 and TRBJ2-2, with D perhaps TRBD2 (6 bases). The CDR3 has 13 residues. V lost 2 bases and J lost 8, with 9 bases in between. As DNA, the CDR3 is TGTGCCAGCAGTTTAACGGAGGGTGGGGAGCTGTTTTTT. Protein product: CASSLTEGGELFF.

The V gene is TRBV28, the J gene TRBJ1-5; 8 bases fit TRBD1. V lost 6 bases to trimming and J lost 6 bases; unmatched junction nucleotides: 7. Germline-derived CDR1 and CDR2 are MDHEN and SYDVKM. There are 14 residues in the CDR3. CDR3 sequence reads: CASSPGGGVQPQHF. As DNA, the CDR3 is TGTGCCAGCAGCCCAGGGGGCGGGGTTCAGCCCCAGCATTTT.